Listed below are T cell receptor beta chains from one sample, sequenced in a study of T cells in Graves' hyperthyroidism and ophthalmopathy. In TCRdb, the multiplex PCR reads were re-called with MiXCR into one record per CDR3 protein. The sample holds more than 300,000 distinct CDR3 sequences, about 14% seen once. The sequencing sample was made of blood. All receptors come from a woman aged 25 to 39 with Graves' hyperthyroidism. Each CDR3 is given with its conserved first and last residue. A D gene is named only where the DNA matches it firmly. The listing skips clone size in some rows; elsewhere it reads once, few, many or a size class.

clone size: many
V gene: TRBV20-1
J gene: TRBJ2-7
D gene: TRBD2
CDR3 DNA: TGCAGTGCCGATTTGCTTGAACCGGGACTATACTCCTACGAGCAGTACTTC
CDR3 protein: CSADLLEPGLYSYEQYF

clone size: many
V gene: TRBV19
J gene: TRBJ2-7
D gene: NA
CDR3 DNA: TGTGCCAGTAGTGGACTGTACGAGCAGTACTTC
CDR3 protein: CASSGLYEQYF

clone size: many
V gene: TRBV11-2
J gene: TRBJ2-1
D gene: TRBD2
CDR3 DNA: TGTGCCAGCAGCGAGTTAGCGGGAGGATATGTTAATGAGCAGTTCTTC
CDR3 protein: CASSELAGGYVNEQFF

clone size: many
V gene: TRBV12-3/TRBV12-4
J gene: TRBJ2-2
D gene: TRBD1
CDR3 DNA: TGTGCCAGCGGGGGTATCCAGGGGGCCACCGGGGAGCTGTTTTTT
CDR3 protein: CASGGIQGATGELFF

clone size: many
V gene: TRBV28
J gene: TRBJ1-6
D gene: TRBD1
CDR3 DNA: TGTGCCAGCAGTTGGGCGTCAGGGACAGGGCTTTCACCCCTCCACTTT
CDR3 protein: CASSWASGTGLSPLHF

clone size: many
V gene: TRBV2
J gene: TRBJ1-6
D gene: TRBD1
CDR3 DNA: TGTGCCAGCAGTGCGACGGACAGGCCGGTATCACCCCTCCACTTT
CDR3 protein: CASSATDRPVSPLHF

clone size: few
V gene: TRBV6-6
J gene: TRBJ2-1
D gene: NA
CDR3 DNA: TGTGCCAGCAGTTACTCGAGCCTAGTTCTTGAGCAGTTCTTC
CDR3 protein: CASSYSSLVLEQFF

clone size: NA
V gene: TRBV20-1
J gene: TRBJ2-1
D gene: NA
CDR3 DNA: TGCAGTGCTAGAGATTTCGAGGGGGTCGCCTACAATGAGCAGTTCTTC
CDR3 protein: CSARDFEGVAYNEQFF

clone size: few
V gene: TRBV11-2
J gene: TRBJ2-6
D gene: NA
CDR3 DNA: TGTGCCAGCAGCCCGAGGACAGCTACGCCTCTCTCTGGGGCCAACGTCCTGACTTTC
CDR3 protein: CASSPRTATPLSGANVLTF

clone size: many
V gene: TRBV18
J gene: TRBJ2-1
D gene: NA
CDR3 DNA: TGTGCCAGCGCACCGGGAACATTCGATGAGCAGTTCTTC
CDR3 protein: CASAPGTFDEQFF

clone size: many
V gene: TRBV5-4
J gene: TRBJ1-1
D gene: NA
CDR3 DNA: TGTGCCAGCAGCTCCTCGGGGACCACTGAAGCTTTCTTT
CDR3 protein: CASSSSGTTEAFF

clone size: NA
V gene: TRBV29-1
J gene: TRBJ1-1
D gene: NA
CDR3 DNA: TGCAGCGTTCGTTTGGGGGGTGAAGCTTTCTTT
CDR3 protein: CSVRLGGEAFF

clone size: many
V gene: TRBV29-1
J gene: TRBJ1-1
D gene: TRBD1
CDR3 DNA: TGCAGCTTGAAAGGGGGCCGGGATCAAGCTTTCTTT
CDR3 protein: CSLKGGRDQAFF

clone size: few
V gene: TRBV30
J gene: TRBJ1-2
D gene: NA
CDR3 DNA: TGTGCCTGGACAGGGGAGACGGAAGGCTACACCTTC
CDR3 protein: CAWTGETEGYTF